This T cell receptor (beta chain) derives from a study of blood T cell repertoires in COVID-19. For the study at large: The analysed material was cDNA or gDNA that came from T cells, B-cell-depleted T cells, or PBMCs.

This CDR3 spans 14 amino acids. The V end was cut by 2 bases, the J end by 2 bases, with 7 bases between. Germline CDR1 reads MNHEY; CDR2 reads SVGAGI. Clones were sequenced by immunoSEQ multiplex PCR, and TCRdb holds only the in-frame ones, with some missing. This sample has 310,000 or so clones, with 88% found just once. This sequence originates from a woman between 25 and 40 years old with COVID-19, enrolled during active disease. Source material: peripheral blood. The rearrangement links TRBV6-5 to TRBJ1-3; D is possibly TRBD1 (5 bases). The CDR3 region is CASSYAGTGNTIYF. DNA of the CDR3: TGTGCCAGCAGTTACGCAGGGACTGGAAACACCATATATTTT.